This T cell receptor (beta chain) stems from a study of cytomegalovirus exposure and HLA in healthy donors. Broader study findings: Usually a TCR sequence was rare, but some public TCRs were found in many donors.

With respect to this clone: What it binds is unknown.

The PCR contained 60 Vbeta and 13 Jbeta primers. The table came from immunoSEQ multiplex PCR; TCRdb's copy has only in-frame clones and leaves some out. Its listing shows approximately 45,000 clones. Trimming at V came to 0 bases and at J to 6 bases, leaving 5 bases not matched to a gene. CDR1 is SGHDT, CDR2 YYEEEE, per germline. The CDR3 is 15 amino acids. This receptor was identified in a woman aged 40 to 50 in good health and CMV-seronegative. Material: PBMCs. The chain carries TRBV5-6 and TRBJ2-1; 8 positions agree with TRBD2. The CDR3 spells CASSLGREVGNEQFF. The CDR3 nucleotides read TGTGCCAGCAGCTTGGGGCGGGAGGTGGGCAATGAGCAGTTCTTC.